This TCR beta chain originates from a study of blood T cell repertoires in COVID-19. Study background: Specimens from acute and convalescent COVID-19 originated in the United States, Italy and Spain. Sample material is recorded as cDNA or gDNA derived from T cells, B-cell-depleted T cells, or PBMCs.

In the original workflow: Amplified reference gene primers provided the basis for estimating nucleated cell counts. Profiling relied on immunoSEQ multiplex PCR, and the TCRdb table lists in-frame clones only, not all of them. The V and J calls and clone size are taken from that table; D and trimming were inferred from the DNA. Counted here are about 37,000 clones, 89% occurring once; the ten biggest clones make up 6% to 7%. V lost 5 bases to trimming and J lost 1 base; unmatched junction nucleotides: 7. The germline CDR1 and CDR2 sequences are SEHNR and FQNEAQ (reference sequence). The CDR3 is 16 amino acids.

Specimen: peripheral blood. This chain connects TRBV7-9 to TRBJ2-2, with TRBD1 matching 7 bases. The TCR comes from a human donor in a cohort sampled during active COVID-19. The DNA of the CDR3 is TGTGCCAGCAGCCGCCGCGGACAGGTGAACACCGGGGAGCTGTTTTTT. Translated, it gives CASSRRGQVNTGELFF.